These T cell receptor beta chains were read from a single sample in a study of regulatory T cells in long-lasting Graves disease. MiXCR, run by TCRdb on the multiplex PCR reads, gives a single entry per CDR3 protein. Of roughly 450,000 distinct CDR3 sequences listed, about 20% are singletons. The sequenced sample was peripheral blood mononuclear cells (PBMCs), obtained when the disease was refractory, from a patient treated with antithyroid drugs. The receptors originated from a female donor with Graves disease. Both conserved end residues are part of each CDR3. D genes are given only for firm matches. Clone size is not always given. Where it is, it says once, few, many or a class for expanded clones.

clone size	V gene	J gene	D gene	CDR3 length	CDR3 protein	CDR3 DNA
few	TRBV30	TRBJ1-4	.	14	CAWSDGVANEKLFF	TGTGCCTGGAGTGACGGGGTCGCGAATGAAAAACTGTTTTTT
.	TRBV6-1	TRBJ2-2	TRBD1	22	CASRLSRFGEDRAKLNTGELFF	TGTGCCAGCAGGCTGTCCCGGTTTGGTGAGGACAGGGCTAAGTTGAACACCGGGGAGCTGTTTTTT
many	TRBV7-8	TRBJ1-6	TRBD1	16	CASSLASGQGYSPLHF	TGTGCCAGCAGCTTAGCTTCGGGACAGGGGTACTCACCCCTCCACTTT
few	TRBV20-1	TRBJ1-2	TRBD1	14	CSARWDRSTYGYTF	TGCAGTGCTAGATGGGACAGGTCGACCTATGGCTACACCTTC
many	TRBV20-1	TRBJ2-7	.	13	CSADGDGSYEQYF	TGCAGTGCGGACGGGGACGGGTCCTACGAGCAGTACTTC
many	TRBV2	TRBJ1-4	.	13	CASSEGVREKLFF	TGTGCCAGCAGTGAGGGGGTACGAGAAAAACTGTTTTTT
many	TRBV28	TRBJ2-7	.	14	CASSIGGFLGEQYF	TGTGCCAGCAGCATAGGTGGGTTTCTTGGCGAGCAGTACTTC
many	TRBV7-9	TRBJ1-6	TRBD1	15	CASRRDRGPDSPLHF	TGTGCCAGCAGACGAGACAGGGGGCCGGATTCACCCCTCCACTTT
.	TRBV20-1	TRBJ2-5	.	13	CSASRWDQGTQYF	TGCAGTGCTAGCAGATGGGACCAAGGGACCCAGTACTTC
.	TRBV7-2	TRBJ1-5	.	12	CASSLDWQTQHF	TGTGCCAGCAGCTTAGATTGGCAGACCCAGCATTTT
.	TRBV19	TRBJ2-5	.	14	CASSPRDLRETQYF	TGTGCCAGTAGTCCCCGGGACCTGCGGGAGACCCAGTACTTC
many	TRBV2	TRBJ1-4	.	12	CASIGTAEKLFF	TGTGCCAGCATCGGGACGGCCGAAAAACTGTTTTTT
few	TRBV20-1	TRBJ2-5	.	11	CNLGRQETQYF	TGCAATCTAGGACGGCAAGAGACCCAGTACTTC
.	TRBV11-3	TRBJ2-7	.	12	CASKLTPYEQYF	TGTGCCAGCAAACTGACCCCCTACGAGCAGTACTTC
many	TRBV12-3/TRBV12-4	TRBJ2-2	.	15	CASSLGGADTGELFF	TGTGCCAGCAGTTTGGGGGGCGCCGACACCGGGGAGCTGTTTTTT
few	TRBV6-1	TRBJ2-7	.	13	CASSEDWRYEQYF	TGTGCCAGCAGTGAAGATTGGAGATACGAGCAGTACTTC
few	TRBV3-1	TRBJ2-5	.	15	CASSQTADFQETQYF	TGTGCCAGCAGCCAAACTGCGGACTTCCAAGAGACCCAGTACTTC
many	TRBV29-1	TRBJ2-7	.	13	CSVEVTGTYEQYF	TGCAGCGTTGAAGTTACAGGGACCTACGAGCAGTACTTC
many	TRBV5-1	TRBJ1-1	.	13	CASKVEGGTEAFF	TGCGCCAGCAAAGTCGAAGGAGGCACTGAAGCTTTCTTT
.	TRBV27	TRBJ1-5	.	18	CATPSPDGRGDCNQPQHF	TGTGCCACCCCCTCCCCAGATGGTAGAGGAGATTGCAATCAGCCCCAGCATTTT
many	TRBV7-2	TRBJ1-5	.	15	CASSLGRVGDQPQHF	TGTGCCAGCAGCTTAGGCAGGGTGGGCGATCAGCCCCAGCATTTT
.	TRBV5-1	TRBJ1-6	TRBD1	15	CASSFDRGSNSPLHF	TGCGCCAGCAGCTTCGACAGGGGAAGTAACTCACCCCTCCACTTT
many	TRBV6-1	TRBJ2-7	.	14	CASRVTQTSYEQYF	TGTGCCAGCAGAGTGACACAGACCTCCTACGAGCAGTACTTC
many	TRBV5-1	TRBJ2-7	.	13	CASSLEGVYEQYF	TGTGCCAGCAGCTTGGAGGGTGTATACGAGCAGTACTTC
many	TRBV6-1	TRBJ2-7	TRBD1	15	CASNPGQPENYEQYF	TGTGCCAGCAACCCGGGACAGCCAGAAAACTACGAGCAGTACTTC
.	TRBV11-1	TRBJ2-3	.	14	CASSLSVGTDTQYF	TGTGCCAGCAGCTTAAGTGTCGGGACAGATACGCAGTATTTT
.	TRBV15	TRBJ1-2	.	14	CATSRNTEFYGYTF	TGTGCCACCAGCAGAAACACAGAGTTCTATGGCTACACCTTC
.	TRBV7-2	TRBJ1-3	.	15	CASSSIQGPRGTIYF	TGTGCCAGCAGCTCCATCCAAGGACCCCGGGGCACCATATATTTT
few	TRBV29-1	TRBJ1-2	TRBD1	15	CSVEGAGTGGFGYTF	TGCAGCGTTGAGGGCGCCGGGACAGGGGGCTTTGGCTACACCTTC
.	TRBV6-1	TRBJ1-1	.	16	CASSRMTGTHNTEAFF	TGTGCCAGCAGTCGTATGACCGGGACTCATAACACTGAAGCTTTCTTT
few	TRBV9	TRBJ1-1	TRBD1	15	CASSVTGTVNTEAFF	TGTGCCAGCAGCGTGACCGGGACAGTGAACACTGAAGCTTTCTTT
many	TRBV20-1	TRBJ1-1	.	13	CSASPSMNTEAFF	TGCAGTGCTAGTCCATCAATGAACACTGAAGCTTTCTTT
.	TRBV19	TRBJ1-6	.	14	CASMRGGNNSPLHF	TGTGCCAGCATGCGTGGGGGAAATAATTCACCCCTCCACTTT
.	TRBV7-2	TRBJ1-6	.	17	CASSQDPRRDYNSPLHF	TGTGCCAGCAGCCAAGACCCGAGGAGGGACTATAATTCACCCCTCCACTTT
.	TRBV7-2	TRBJ2-1	TRBD1	15	CASSRWGTGDNEQFF	TGTGCCAGCAGCCGCTGGGGGACAGGGGACAATGAGCAGTTCTTC
few	TRBV5-1	TRBJ2-7	TRBD1	14	CASSIQGEINEQYF	TGCGCCAGCTCTATACAGGGGGAAATTAACGAGCAGTACTTC
many	TRBV28	TRBJ2-5	.	13	CASSLASTETQYF	TGTGCCAGCAGTTTGGCGTCAACAGAGACCCAGTACTTC
once	TRBV6-9	TRBJ2-7	.	15	CASSYGSTQGKGQYF	TGTGCCAGCAGTTACGGGTCGACCCAAGGGAAGGGTCAGTACTTC
.	TRBV29-1	TRBJ2-5	.	11	CSVEQGETQYF	TGCAGCGTTGAACAGGGAGAGACCCAGTACTTC
many	TRBV28	TRBJ1-6	TRBD1	15	CASSSRQGDSSPLHF	TGTGCCAGCAGTTCCCGACAGGGGGATAGCTCACCCCTCCACTTT